These 2 T cell receptor beta chains came from one sample sequenced in a study of blood T cell repertoires in COVID-19. Some clones are missing from TCRdb's copy, which holds only in-frame ones; the method was immunoSEQ multiplex PCR. Among around 300,000 clones listed, 89% were seen once. The specimen was peripheral blood. Every receptor here comes from a woman aged 40 to 50 who had recovered from COVID-19.

This clone was seen once. Additional DNA sequences in this sample encode the identical CDR3. The V gene is TRBV6-6, the J gene TRBJ2-2; D is possibly TRBD1 (6 bases). CDR1 is MNHNY, CDR2 SVGAGI, per germline (reference sequence). There are 13 residues in the CDR3. V shed 6 bases and J shed 3 bases, with 8 bases lying between them. CDR3 in amino acids: CASRPGDTGELFF. CDR3 DNA: TGTGCCAGCAGGCCAGGGGACACCGGGGAGCTGTTTTTT.

The J gene is TRBJ2-7, the V gene TRBV11-3, with 10 bases fitting TRBD2. J lost 5 bases, V lost 5 bases, and 6 bases had no gene match. This CDR3 has 14 amino acids. The germline V gene has CDR1 SGHNT and CDR2 YENEEA. In DNA, the CDR3 is TGTGCCAGCAGCCAACGACTAGCGGGCCACGAGCAGTACTTC. It yields the protein CASSQRLAGHEQYF.